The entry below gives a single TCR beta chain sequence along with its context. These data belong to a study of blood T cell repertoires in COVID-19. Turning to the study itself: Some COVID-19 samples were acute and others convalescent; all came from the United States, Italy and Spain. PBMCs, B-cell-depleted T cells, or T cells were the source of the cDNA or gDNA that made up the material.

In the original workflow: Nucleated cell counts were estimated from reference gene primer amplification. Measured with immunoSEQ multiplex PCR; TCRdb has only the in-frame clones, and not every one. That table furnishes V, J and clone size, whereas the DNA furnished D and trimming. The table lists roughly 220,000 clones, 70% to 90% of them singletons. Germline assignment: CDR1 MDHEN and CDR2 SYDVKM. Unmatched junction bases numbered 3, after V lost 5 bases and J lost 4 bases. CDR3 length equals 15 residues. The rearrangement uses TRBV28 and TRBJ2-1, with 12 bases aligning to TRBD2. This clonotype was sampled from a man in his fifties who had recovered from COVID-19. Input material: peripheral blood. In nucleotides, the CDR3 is TGTGCCAGCAGTCACGGACTAGCGGGGTACAATGAGCAGTTCTTC. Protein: CASSHGLAGYNEQFF.